This TCR beta chain was retrieved from a study of CD8 T cells in ankylosing spondylitis. Findings and caveats of the study: Several highly homologous variants made up a TCR beta motif, and this motif appeared characteristic of ankylosing spondylitis blood.

There are many counts of this clonotype. Its specificity is not known. Germline lookup yields CDR1 DFQATT and CDR2 SNEGSKA (reference sequence). The CDR3 length is 11 residues. Trimming pared 3 bases from V and 8 bases from J, leaving 10 bases between. Each CDR3 protein is one row after TCRdb ran MiXCR on the 5' RACE reads. The sample holds some 840,000 distinct CDR3 sequences; 12% are singletons and the top ten take about 0.5%. The J gene is TRBJ1-1, the V gene TRBV20-1; D is possibly TRBD1 (6 bases). This clonotype originated in a male donor with ankylosing spondylitis. Specimen: blood, either unsorted or a sorted T cell fraction (not recorded which). Written as DNA, the CDR3 is TGCAGTGCTAGCCGACAGGTAGAAGCTTTCTTT. Translating gives CSASRQVEAFF.